This T cell receptor beta chain was recorded in a study of shared clonotypes between healthy human individuals. CD45RO-negative CD8 cells positively selected for CCR7 made up the naive population, which excluded terminally differentiated effector memory CD45RA+ cells. The sorted-subset replicate PCRs were given 200 ng DNA, which is about 30,000 T cell genomes. In the original workflow: Filtering of immunoSEQ junctional sequences could not match full-length read filtering. Sequencing was performed with immunoSEQ multiplex PCR; in TCRdb, only in-frame clones are kept and a portion is missing. The V and J calls and clone size come from that table; D and trimming were worked out from the DNA. The sample holds some 630,000 clones, 95% to 97% seen once. The germline CDR1 and CDR2 sequences are MNHEY and SMNVEV (reference sequence). This CDR3 comprises 13 residues. V was clipped by 3 bases and J by 6 bases, with 9 bases between them.

The chain links TRBV27 to TRBJ1-5, with D unresolved. The specimen was naive CD8+ T cells sorted from blood. This clonotype originated in a woman aged 25 to 39 in good health. This chain's CDR3 is CASSFNPSQPQHF. CDR3 DNA: TGTGCCAGCAGTTTTAATCCGTCTCAGCCCCAGCATTTT.